What follows are 11 T cell receptor beta chains derived from one specimen sequenced in a study of cytomegalovirus exposure and HLA in healthy donors. PCR used 60 Vbeta primers and 13 Jbeta primers. Some clones are missing from TCRdb's copy, which holds only in-frame ones; the method was immunoSEQ multiplex PCR. The profile shows about 190,000 clones, about 85% of them singletons. The sequenced sample was PBMCs. The receptors were gathered from a man aged 45-60 years in good health and CMV-seronegative.

This clone was counted only a few times. The chain has TRBV9 and TRBJ2-3; the D gene is possibly TRBD2 (7 bases). Trimming removed 0 bases at V and 1 base at J, with 12 bases between. Germline V lookup: CDR1 SGDLS, CDR2 YYNGEE. CDR3 length: 16 residues. The CDR3, as DNA: TGTGCCAGCAGCGTAGGTCGGGGGGCTGGCACAGATACGCAGTATTTT. Protein sequence: CASSVGRGAGTDTQYF.

The chain joins TRBV10-3 to TRBJ2-7; D gene uncertain. The CDR3 runs 12 residues. Trimming took off 6 bases at V and 0 bases at J, with 6 bases between the two ends. The germline gives CDR1 ENHRY, CDR2 SYGVKD. The CDR3 spells CAIRGSSYEQYF. CDR3 sequence (DNA): TGTGCCATCAGGGGCAGCTCCTACGAGCAGTACTTC.

Details on this clone: Other nucleotide sequences from this sample produce the same CDR3. The J gene is TRBJ2-6, the V gene TRBV18; the match to TRBD1 covers 7 bases. Trimming at V came to 3 bases and at J to 0 bases, leaving 11 bases not matched to a gene. The germline V gene has CDR1 KGHSH and CDR2 LQKENI. There are 19 residues in the CDR3. CDR3 residues: CASSPSPGQKISGANVLTF. CDR3 bases: TGTGCCAGCTCACCGTCGCCGGGACAGAAAATCTCTGGGGCCAACGTCCTGACTTTC.

The rearrangement uses TRBV9 and TRBJ2-7, with D tentatively TRBD2 (6 bases). This CDR3 is built from 15 residues. CDR1 and CDR2 from the germline V gene are SGDLS and YYNGEE. V was pared by 0 bases and J by 0 bases, with 10 bases between. In DNA, the CDR3 is TGTGCCAGCAGCGTAGAGGAGGGGAGCTCCTACGAGCAGTACTTC. Its protein is CASSVEEGSSYEQYF.

The chain combines TRBV4-3 with TRBJ2-5; 12 bases map to TRBD2. Losses at the gene ends were 4 bases for V and 4 bases for J; bases not matched to a gene: 4. The V gene's germline CDR1 is LGHNA and CDR2 YSLEER. The CDR3 has 15 residues. The CDR3 DNA sequence: TGCGCCAGCAGCCCTATGGGACTAGCGGGAGAGACCCAGTACTTC. As protein: CASSPMGLAGETQYF.

The chain recombines TRBV19 with TRBJ2-7; TRBD1 matches 7 bases. Germline trimming cut 0 bases from V and 4 bases from J; bases unmatched to any gene: 3. CDR3 size: 14 residues. Germline V gene lookup returns CDR1 LNHDA and CDR2 SQIVND (reference sequence). The CDR3 DNA follows: TGTGCCAGTAGTATAGAGGACAGGACATACGAGCAGTACTTC. Its protein product is CASSIEDRTYEQYF.

CDR3 region: CASSLVEGWRAEQYF. Here the CDR3 DNA reads TGTGCCAGCAGCTTAGTGGAGGGGTGGCGCGCCGAGCAGTACTTC. This rearrangement joins TRBV7-2 to TRBJ2-7; possible D gene TRBD2, 6 bases. Trimming removed 1 base at V and 6 bases at J, with 16 bases between. The CDR3 totals 15 residues. CDR1 is SGHTA and CDR2 is FQGNSA in the germline V gene.

This rearrangement joins TRBV29-1 to TRBJ1-2; maybe TRBD1 (6 bases). Germline loops: CDR1 SQVTM, CDR2 ANQGSEA. Trimming stripped 7 bases from V and 1 base from J, with 7 bases between. The CDR3 has 11 amino acids. The CDR3 sequence: CSAQGNYGYTF. CDR3 DNA: TGCAGCGCACAGGGTAACTATGGCTACACCTTC.

Notes on this clone: Because the CDR3's place on the DNA is in doubt, the DNA is left out and the CDR3 is given as listed by TCRdb. The chain employs TRBV11-1 and TRBJ2-7; no check of the table's D call, TRBD1, against the DNA was made. The CDR3 sequence runs 12 residues, both termini included. Germline assignment: CDR1 SGHAT and CDR2 FQDESV (reference sequence). CDR3 region: CASSFGKGARYF.

This chain links TRBV7-2 with TRBJ1-1; D is possibly TRBD1 (6 bases). The length of the CDR3 is 13 residues. V was shortened by 5 bases and J by 6 bases, with 13 bases between the two germline ends. Germline V gene sequence: CDR1 SGHTA, CDR2 FQGNSA. In DNA form, the CDR3 reads TGTGCCAGCAGCGTCACAGGGTCCCCTGAAGCTTTCTTT. It translates to CASSVTGSPEAFF.

Worth noting for this clone: The sample carries other DNA sequences with the same CDR3. The chain uses TRBV18 and TRBJ2-7; D ambiguous. In germline, CDR1 is KGHSH, CDR2 LQKENI. The CDR3 totals 12 residues. With 2 bases removed from V and 4 bases from J, the gap between germline ends came to 6 bases. The CDR3 region is CASSPSRYEQYF. For the CDR3, the DNA is TGTGCCAGCTCACCATCGAGATACGAGCAGTACTTC.